This T cell receptor (beta chain) was sequenced in a study of blood T cells in healthy people across ages. Broader study findings: Naive T cell percentage by flow cytometry tracked strongly with beta diversity.

As regards this clonotype: Its antigen is undetermined.

Germline V gives CDR1 SEHNR, CDR2 FQNEAQ (reference sequence). The V end lost 7 bases, the J end lost 4 bases, and 20 bases lay between the germline ends. CDR3 length equals 16 residues. Combining a sample-barcoded 5' primer with a J-beta primer mix, a second PCR ran for about 7 to 11 cycles. All samples gave at least 3 million CDR3-containing paired-end reads. TCRdb fed the 5' RACE reads into MiXCR, producing one record per CDR3 protein. In the table there are approximately 1,100,000 distinct CDR3 sequences, 40% to 55% of which are singletons. The chain couples TRBV7-9 to TRBJ2-1; D is perhaps TRBD1 or TRBD2 (7 bases each). The clonotype comes from a woman aged 60-75 years in good health. Input material: blood. The CDR3 bases are TGTGCCAGCATCCCACAGGGAGGGGGCAAATACAATGAGCAGTTCTTC. Translation: CASIPQGGGKYNEQFF.